This T cell receptor (beta chain) was recovered during a study of T cell responses to AZD1222 COVID-19 vaccine. General observations from the study: Only after the peak T cell response were repertoires sampled. Baseline seropositives among AZD1222 recipients totaled only six or seven. The sample set comprised mostly white British donors with more females, and clonal diversity was possibly underestimated. Spike-specific TCR breadth and depth both grew after two AZD1222 doses.

Profiled with immunoSEQ multiplex PCR; TCRdb holds only in-frame clones, not every one. The sample records 83,000 or so clones, roughly 86% being singletons. The CDR3 is 14 residues long. CDR1 and CDR2 from the germline V gene are SGHRS and YFSETQ. Trimming pared 0 bases from V and 4 bases from J, leaving 8 bases between. In the case of this clone: Its cognate antigen is unknown.

This material consisted of peripheral blood, taken 28 days after the second AZD1222 dose. The clonotype comes from an adult who received the AZD1222 COVID-19 vaccine. The chain links TRBV5-1 to TRBJ1-3; D not resolved. CDR3 residues: CASSLAAGGNTIYF. CDR3 nucleotides: TGCGCCAGCAGCTTGGCCGCAGGCGGAAACACCATATATTTT.